The entry below describes one TCR beta chain. Its antigen is unidentified. The data derive from a study of response to subunit inactivated influenza vaccine. Study-wide results and caveats: The authors suggested that every seasonal influenza vaccination recruits few new T cells.

TCRdb reprocessed the RT-PCR reads via MiXCR and lists one record per CDR3 protein. Here the sample spans hundreds of thousands of distinct CDR3 sequences, 12% to 15% being singletons. CDR1 is LGHNA and CDR2 is YNFKEQ in the germline V gene. The CDR3 has 14 residues. With V trimmed by 1 base and J by 8 bases, 4 bases remained unmatched. The sample here was PBMCs from blood, taken around two weeks before vaccination. The gene calls are TRBV4-2 and TRBJ2-1; TRBD2 matches 8 bases. The clonotype originates from a man aged 45-65 years who received an inactivated influenza vaccine. CDR3 residues: CASSQVRAGDEQFF. Written as DNA, the CDR3 is TGTGCCAGCAGCCAAGTTCGAGCGGGAGATGAGCAGTTCTTC.